This TCR beta chain was retrieved from a study of T cell repertoires in cytomegalovirus infection (dated by TCRdb to between 2019 and 2020). About the investigation overall: Donor HLA type was relevant to the analysis, as public TCR beta signatures indicated carriage of CMV infection together with the matching HLA type. Broader findings and caveats from the paper: In both this cohort and an independent cohort of some 350 donors, the cumulative frequency of public TCR beta family members distinguished carriers of CMV infection plus the relevant HLA type. The ex vivo response was dominated by HLA-C-restricted CMV-specific TCR beta clonotypes, and the single most frequent clonotype in two of eight donors was supplied by these HLA-C-restricted clonotypes.

The reads were generated on an Illumina HiSeq 1500. TCRdb's own reprocessing of the public reads used fastp at Q25 and MiXCR and kept productive beta chains. Identical CDR3 proteins give one entry, which carries the most common genes and DNA. In all, the sample holds a few hundred thousand distinct CDR3 sequences, and approximately 9.5% of those were seen once. Roughly 4% of the sample belongs to the ten largest clones. Spanning cysteine to phenylalanine, the CDR3 consists of 17 amino acids. Only the CDR3 DNA stays, 51 bases, in frame from base 1. The germline V gene encodes CDR1 MNHEY and CDR2 SMNVEV (reference sequence). After removal of 5 bases from V and 4 bases from J, the junction retains 11 bases not matched to a gene. This clonotype was counted many times. This receptor's antigen is unknown. Per-base qualities were not stored, and no clone one base away is much larger.

Sequenced input: PBMCs. This TCR came from a human donor in good health (CMV status not recorded). Some clones in this sample may be carry-over from other donors' samples. The chain was built from TRBV27 and TRBJ2-1, and TRBD2 matches 10 of the central bases. The CDR3 loop reads CASSGSGGVPPYNEQFF. The DNA reads as follows: TGTGCCAGCAGTGGAAGCGGGGGGGTCCCTCCTTACAATGAGCAGTTCTTC.